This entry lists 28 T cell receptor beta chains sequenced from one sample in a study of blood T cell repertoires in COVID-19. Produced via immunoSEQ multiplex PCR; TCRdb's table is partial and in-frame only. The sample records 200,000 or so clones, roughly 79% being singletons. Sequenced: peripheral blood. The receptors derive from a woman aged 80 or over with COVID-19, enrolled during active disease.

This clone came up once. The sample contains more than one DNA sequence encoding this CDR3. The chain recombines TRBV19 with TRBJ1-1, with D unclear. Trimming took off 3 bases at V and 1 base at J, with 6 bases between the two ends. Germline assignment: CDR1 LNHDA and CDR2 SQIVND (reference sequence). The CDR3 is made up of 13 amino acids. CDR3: CASSMRRNTEAFF. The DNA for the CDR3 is TGTGCCAGTAGTATGAGGCGGAACACTGAAGCTTTCTTT.

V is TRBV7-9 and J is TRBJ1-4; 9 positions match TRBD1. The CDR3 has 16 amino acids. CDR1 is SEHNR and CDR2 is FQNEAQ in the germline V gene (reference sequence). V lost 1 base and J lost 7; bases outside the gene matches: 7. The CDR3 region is CASSLEGTGLSEKLFF. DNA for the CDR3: TGTGCCAGCAGCTTAGAGGGGACAGGGTTAAGTGAAAAACTGTTTTTT.

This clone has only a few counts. The CDR3 loop reads CSVVTGYSYEQYF. The CDR3 DNA is TGCAGCGTCGTAACAGGGTATTCCTACGAGCAGTACTTC. The J gene is TRBJ2-7, the V gene TRBV29-1; maybe TRBD1 (6 bases). V was shortened by 6 bases and J by 1 base, with 13 bases between the two germline ends. Germline V gene data show CDR1 as SQVTM and CDR2 as ANQGSEA. There are 13 residues in the CDR3.

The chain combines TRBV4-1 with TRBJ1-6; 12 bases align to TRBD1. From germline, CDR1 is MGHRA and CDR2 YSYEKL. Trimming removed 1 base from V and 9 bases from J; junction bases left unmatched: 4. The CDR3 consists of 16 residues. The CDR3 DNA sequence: TGCGCCAGCAGCCAAGTGGGACAGGGGGCAAGTTCACCCCTCCACTTT. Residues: CASSQVGQGASSPLHF.

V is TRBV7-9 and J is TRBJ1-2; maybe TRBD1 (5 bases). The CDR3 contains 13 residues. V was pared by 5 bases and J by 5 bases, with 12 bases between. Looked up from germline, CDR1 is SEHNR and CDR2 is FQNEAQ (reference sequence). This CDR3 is CASSGGQGYGYTF. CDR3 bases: TGTGCCAGCAGCGGAGGGCAGGGATATGGCTACACCTTC. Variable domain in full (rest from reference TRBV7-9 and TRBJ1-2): DTGVSQNPRHKITKRGQNVTFRCDPISEHNRLYWYRQTLGQGPEFLTYFQNEAQLEKSRLLSDRFSAERPKGSFSTLEIQRTEQGDSAMYLCASSGGQGYGYTFGSGTRLTVV.

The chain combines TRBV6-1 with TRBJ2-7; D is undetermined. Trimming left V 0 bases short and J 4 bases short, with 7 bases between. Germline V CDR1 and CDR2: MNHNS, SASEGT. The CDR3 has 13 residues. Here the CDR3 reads CASSEAHKYEQYF. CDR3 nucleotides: TGTGCCAGCAGTGAAGCCCACAAGTACGAGCAGTACTTC.

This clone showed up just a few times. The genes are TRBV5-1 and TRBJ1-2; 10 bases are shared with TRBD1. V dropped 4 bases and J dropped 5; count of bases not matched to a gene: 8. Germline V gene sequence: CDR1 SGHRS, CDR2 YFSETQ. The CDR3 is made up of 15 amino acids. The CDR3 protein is CASSRGQGVGYGYTF. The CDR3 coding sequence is TGCGCCAGCAGCCGAGGACAGGGGGTCGGGTATGGCTACACCTTC.

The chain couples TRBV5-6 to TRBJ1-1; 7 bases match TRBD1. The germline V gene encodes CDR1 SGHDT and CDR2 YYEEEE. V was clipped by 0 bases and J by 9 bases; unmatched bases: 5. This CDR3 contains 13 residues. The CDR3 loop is CASSLGQGRKAFF. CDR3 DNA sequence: TGTGCCAGCAGCTTGGGACAGGGAAGGAAAGCTTTCTTT. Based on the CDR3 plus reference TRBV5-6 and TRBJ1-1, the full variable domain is DAGVTQSPTHLIKTRGQQVTLRCSPKSGHDTVSWYQQALGQGPQFIFQYYEEEERQRGNFPDRFSGHQFPNYSSELNVNALLLGDSALYLCASSLGQGRKAFFGQGTRLTVV.

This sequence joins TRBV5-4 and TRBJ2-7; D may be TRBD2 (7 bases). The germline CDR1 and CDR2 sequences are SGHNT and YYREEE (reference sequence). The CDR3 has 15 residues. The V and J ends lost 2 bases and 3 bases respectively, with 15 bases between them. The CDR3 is CASSLAGQGNYEQYF. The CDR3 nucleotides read TGTGCCAGCAGCTTAGCGGGACAAGGCAACTACGAGCAGTACTTC.

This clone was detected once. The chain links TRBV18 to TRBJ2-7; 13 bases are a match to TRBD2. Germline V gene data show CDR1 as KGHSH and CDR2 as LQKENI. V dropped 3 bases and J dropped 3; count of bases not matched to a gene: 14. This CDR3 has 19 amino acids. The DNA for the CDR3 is TGTGCCAGCTCACCCCTAGTGACAGGCTGGACTAGCGGGAGCTACGAGCAGTACTTC. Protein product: CASSPLVTGWTSGSYEQYF.

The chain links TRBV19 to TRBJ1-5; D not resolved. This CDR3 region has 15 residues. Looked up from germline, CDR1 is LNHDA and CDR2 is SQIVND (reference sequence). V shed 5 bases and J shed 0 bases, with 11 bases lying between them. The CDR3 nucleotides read TGTGCCAGTAGTCAAACATCGTATAGCAATCAGCCCCAGCATTTT. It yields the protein CASSQTSYSNQPQHF.

As DNA, the CDR3 is TGTGCCAGCAGCTCCCTAGCGGGAGGTGAAGATACGCAGTATTTT. Encoded protein: CASSSLAGGEDTQYF. The chain couples TRBV7-2 to TRBJ2-3; 11 nucleotides match TRBD2. Germline lookup yields CDR1 SGHTA and CDR2 FQGNSA. CDR3 length: 15 residues. V lost 4 bases and J lost 5; bases outside the gene matches: 5. Based on the CDR3 plus reference TRBV7-2 and TRBJ2-3, the full variable domain is GAGVSQSPSNKVTEKGKDVELRCDPISGHTALYWYRQSLGQGLEFLIYFQGNSAPDKSGLPSDRFSAERTGGSVSTLTIQRTQQEDSAVYLCASSSLAGGEDTQYFGPGTRLTVL.

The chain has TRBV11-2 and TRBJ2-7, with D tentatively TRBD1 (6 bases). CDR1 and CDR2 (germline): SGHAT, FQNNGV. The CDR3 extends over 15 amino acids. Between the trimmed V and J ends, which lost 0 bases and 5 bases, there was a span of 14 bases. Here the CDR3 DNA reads TGTGCCAGCAGCTTAGAAGGGGGAAGGCACCACGAGCAGTACTTC. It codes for CASSLEGGRHHEQYF.

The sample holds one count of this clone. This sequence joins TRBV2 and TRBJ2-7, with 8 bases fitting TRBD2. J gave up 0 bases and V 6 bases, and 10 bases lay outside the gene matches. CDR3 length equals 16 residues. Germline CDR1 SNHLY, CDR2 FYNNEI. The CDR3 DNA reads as TGTGCCAGCAGGGGTTCTGGCGGGGGGCACTCCTACGAGCAGTACTTC. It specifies CASRGSGGGHSYEQYF.

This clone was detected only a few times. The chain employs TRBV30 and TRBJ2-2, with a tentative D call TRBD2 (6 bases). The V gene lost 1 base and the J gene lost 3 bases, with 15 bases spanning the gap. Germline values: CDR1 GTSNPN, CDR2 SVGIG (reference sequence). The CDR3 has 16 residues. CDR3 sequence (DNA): TGTGCCTGGAGTGCCCTCGGCGGGGCTGACACCGGGGAGCTGTTTTTT. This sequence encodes CAWSALGGADTGELFF.

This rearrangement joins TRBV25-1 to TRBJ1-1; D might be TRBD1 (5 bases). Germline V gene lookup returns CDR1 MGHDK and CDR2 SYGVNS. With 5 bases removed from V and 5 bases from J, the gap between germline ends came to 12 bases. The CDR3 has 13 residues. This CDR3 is CASSFQGVTEAFF. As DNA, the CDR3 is TGTGCCAGCAGTTTCCAGGGTGTTACTGAAGCTTTCTTT. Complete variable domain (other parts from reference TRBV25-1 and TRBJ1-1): EADIYQTPRYLVIGTGKKITLECSQTMGHDKMYWYQQDPGMELHLIHYSYGVNSTEKGDLSSESTVSRIRTEHFPLTLESARPSHTSQYLCASSFQGVTEAFFGQGTRLTVV.

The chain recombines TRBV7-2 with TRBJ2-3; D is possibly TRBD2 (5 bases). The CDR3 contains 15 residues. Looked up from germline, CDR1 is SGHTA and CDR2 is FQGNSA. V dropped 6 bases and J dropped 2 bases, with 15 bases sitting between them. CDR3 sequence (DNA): TGTGCCAGCAGTCGGGGAACGCCGCCCACAGATACGCAGTATTTT. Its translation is CASSRGTPPTDTQYF.

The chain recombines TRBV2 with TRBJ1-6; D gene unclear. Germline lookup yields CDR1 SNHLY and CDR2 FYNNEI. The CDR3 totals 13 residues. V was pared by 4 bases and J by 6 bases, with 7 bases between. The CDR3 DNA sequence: TGTGCCAGCAGTGCAAACTTTAATTCACCCCTCCACTTT. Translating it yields CASSANFNSPLHF.

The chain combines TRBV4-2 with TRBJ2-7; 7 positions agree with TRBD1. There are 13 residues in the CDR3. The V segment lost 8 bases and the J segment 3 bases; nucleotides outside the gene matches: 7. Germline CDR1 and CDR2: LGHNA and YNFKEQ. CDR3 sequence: CASSWDRDYEQYF. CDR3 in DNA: TGTGCCAGCTCCTGGGACAGAGACTACGAGCAGTACTTC.

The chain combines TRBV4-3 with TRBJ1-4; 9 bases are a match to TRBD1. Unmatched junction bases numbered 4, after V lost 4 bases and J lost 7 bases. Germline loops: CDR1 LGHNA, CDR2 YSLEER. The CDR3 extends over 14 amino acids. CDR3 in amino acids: CASSLRDRAEKLFF. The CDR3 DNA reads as TGCGCCAGCAGCCTCCGGGACAGGGCTGAAAAACTGTTTTTT.

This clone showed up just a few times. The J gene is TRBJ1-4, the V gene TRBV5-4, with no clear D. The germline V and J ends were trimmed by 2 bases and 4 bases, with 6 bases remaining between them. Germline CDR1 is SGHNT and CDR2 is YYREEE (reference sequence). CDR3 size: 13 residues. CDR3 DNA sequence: TGTGCCAGCAGCTTCCAGAATAATGAAAAACTGTTTTTT. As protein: CASSFQNNEKLFF.

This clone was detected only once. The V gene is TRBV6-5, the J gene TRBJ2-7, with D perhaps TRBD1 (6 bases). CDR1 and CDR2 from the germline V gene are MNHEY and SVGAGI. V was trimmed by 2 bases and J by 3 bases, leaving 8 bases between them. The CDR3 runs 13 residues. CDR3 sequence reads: CASSYGQFYEQYF. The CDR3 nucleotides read TGTGCCAGCAGTTACGGACAGTTCTACGAGCAGTACTTC.

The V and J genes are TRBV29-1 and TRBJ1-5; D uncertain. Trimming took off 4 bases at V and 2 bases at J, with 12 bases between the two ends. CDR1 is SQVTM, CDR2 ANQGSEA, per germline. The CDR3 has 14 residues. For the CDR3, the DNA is TGCAGCGTTGGTGATGGGCTTGGCAATCAGCCCCAGCATTTT. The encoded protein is CSVGDGLGNQPQHF.

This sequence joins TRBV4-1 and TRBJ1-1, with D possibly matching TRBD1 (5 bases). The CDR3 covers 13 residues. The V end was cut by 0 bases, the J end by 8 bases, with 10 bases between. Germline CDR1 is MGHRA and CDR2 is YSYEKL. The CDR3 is CASSQDVRGEAFF. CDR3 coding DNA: TGCGCCAGCAGCCAAGATGTGCGGGGGGAAGCTTTCTTT.

The CDR3 DNA reads TGTGCCAGCAGTCGGTCGGGGGGCACAACTAACTATGGCTACACCTTC. Protein: CASSRSGGTTNYGYTF. V usage is TRBV2 and J usage is TRBJ1-2; possible D gene TRBD1, 6 bases. Germline CDR1 and CDR2: SNHLY and FYNNEI. CDR3 length: 16 amino acids. V lost 5 bases and J 0 bases, leaving 16 bases between the germline ends.

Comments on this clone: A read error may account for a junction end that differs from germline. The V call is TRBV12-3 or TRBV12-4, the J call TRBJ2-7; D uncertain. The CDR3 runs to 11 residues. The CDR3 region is CAGSTAYEQYF. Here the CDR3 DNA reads TGTGCCGGCAGTACAGCATACGAGCAGTACTTC.

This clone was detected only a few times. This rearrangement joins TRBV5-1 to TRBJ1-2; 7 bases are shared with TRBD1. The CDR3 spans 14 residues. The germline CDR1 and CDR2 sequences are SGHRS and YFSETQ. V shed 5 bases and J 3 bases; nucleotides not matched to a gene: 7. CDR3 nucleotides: TGCGCCAGCAGGAGACAGGGAGAGGACTATGGCTACACCTTC. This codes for CASRRQGEDYGYTF.

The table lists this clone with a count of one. CDR3 in DNA: TGTGCCATCAGGGGGACTAGCGGAGCAGATACGCAGTATTTT. Translating gives CAIRGTSGADTQYF. The rearrangement joins TRBV10-3 to TRBJ2-3, with 11 nucleotides matching TRBD2. Germline V lookup: CDR1 ENHRY, CDR2 SYGVKD. The CDR3 is 14 amino acids. J gave up 4 bases and V 6 bases, and 3 bases lay outside the gene matches.